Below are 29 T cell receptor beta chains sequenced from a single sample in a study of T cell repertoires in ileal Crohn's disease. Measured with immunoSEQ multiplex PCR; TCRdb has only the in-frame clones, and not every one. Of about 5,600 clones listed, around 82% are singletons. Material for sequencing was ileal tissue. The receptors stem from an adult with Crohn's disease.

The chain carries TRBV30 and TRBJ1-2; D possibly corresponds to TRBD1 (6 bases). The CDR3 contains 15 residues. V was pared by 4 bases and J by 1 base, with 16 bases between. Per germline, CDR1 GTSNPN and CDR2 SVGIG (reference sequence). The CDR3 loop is CAWTKGGDYNYGYTF. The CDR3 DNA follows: TGTGCCTGGACAAAGGGGGGGGATTATAACTATGGCTACACCTTC.

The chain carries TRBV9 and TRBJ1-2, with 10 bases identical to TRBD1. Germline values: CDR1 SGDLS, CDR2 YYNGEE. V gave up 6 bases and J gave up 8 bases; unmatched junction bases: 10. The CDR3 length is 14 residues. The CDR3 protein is CASTSSGTGVGYTF. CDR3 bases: TGTGCCAGCACCTCCTCCGGGACAGGGGTAGGCTACACCTTC.

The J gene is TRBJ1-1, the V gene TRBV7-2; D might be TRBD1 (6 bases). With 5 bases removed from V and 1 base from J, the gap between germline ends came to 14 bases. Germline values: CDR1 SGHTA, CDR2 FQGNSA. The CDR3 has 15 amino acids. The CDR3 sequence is CASSPWGGGNTEAFF. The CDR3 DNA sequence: TGTGCCAGCAGCCCCTGGGGGGGCGGGAACACTGAAGCTTTCTTT.

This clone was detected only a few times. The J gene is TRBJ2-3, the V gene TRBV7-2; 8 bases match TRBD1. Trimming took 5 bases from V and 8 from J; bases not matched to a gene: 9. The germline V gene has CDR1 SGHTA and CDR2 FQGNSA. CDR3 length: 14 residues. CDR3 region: CASSPDRGAATQYF. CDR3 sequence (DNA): TGTGCCAGCAGCCCCGACAGGGGTGCAGCTACGCAGTATTTT.

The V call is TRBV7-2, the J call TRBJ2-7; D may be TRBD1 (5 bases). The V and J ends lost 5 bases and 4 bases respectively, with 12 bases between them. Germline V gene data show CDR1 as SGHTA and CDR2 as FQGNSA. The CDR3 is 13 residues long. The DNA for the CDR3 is TGTGCCAGCAGCCCACAGGTTTGGTACGAGCAGTACTTC. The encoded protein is CASSPQVWYEQYF.

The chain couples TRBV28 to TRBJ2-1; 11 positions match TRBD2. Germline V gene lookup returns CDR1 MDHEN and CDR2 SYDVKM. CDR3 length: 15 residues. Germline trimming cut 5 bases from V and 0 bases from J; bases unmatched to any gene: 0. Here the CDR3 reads CASSLAGGSYNEQFF. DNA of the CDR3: TGTGCCAGCAGTCTAGCGGGGGGCTCCTACAATGAGCAGTTCTTC.

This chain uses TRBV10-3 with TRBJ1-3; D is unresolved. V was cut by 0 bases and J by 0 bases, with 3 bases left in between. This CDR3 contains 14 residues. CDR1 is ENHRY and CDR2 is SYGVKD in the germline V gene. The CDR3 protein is CAISESASGNTIYF. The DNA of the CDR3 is TGTGCCATCAGTGAGTCAGCCTCTGGAAACACCATATATTTT.

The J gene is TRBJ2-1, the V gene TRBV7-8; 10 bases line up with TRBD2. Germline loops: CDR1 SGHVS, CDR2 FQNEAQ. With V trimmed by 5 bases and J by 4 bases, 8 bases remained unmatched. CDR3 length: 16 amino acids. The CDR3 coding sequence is TGTGCCAGCAGCCCCCCCCCTAGCGGGGGTTACAATGAGCAGTTCTTC. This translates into CASSPPPSGGYNEQFF.

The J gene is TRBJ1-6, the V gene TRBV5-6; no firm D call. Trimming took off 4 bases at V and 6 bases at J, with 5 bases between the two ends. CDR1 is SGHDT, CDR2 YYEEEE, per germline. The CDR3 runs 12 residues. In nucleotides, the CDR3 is TGTGCCAGCAGCCTTCGTAATTCACCCCTCCACTTT. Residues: CASSLRNSPLHF.

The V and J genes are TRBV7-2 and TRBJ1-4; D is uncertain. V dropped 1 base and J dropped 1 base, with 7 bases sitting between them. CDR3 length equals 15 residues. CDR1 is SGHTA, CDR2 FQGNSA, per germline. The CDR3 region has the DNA TGTGCCAGCAGCTTAGGCGGGGTAACTAATGAAAAACTGTTTTTT. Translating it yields CASSLGGVTNEKLFF.

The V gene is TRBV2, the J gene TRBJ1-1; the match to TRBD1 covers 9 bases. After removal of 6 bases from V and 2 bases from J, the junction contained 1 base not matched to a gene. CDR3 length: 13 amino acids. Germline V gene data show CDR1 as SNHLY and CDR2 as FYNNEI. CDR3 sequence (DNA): TGTGCCAGCAGGGGACAGGGCAACACTGAAGCTTTCTTT. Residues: CASRGQGNTEAFF.

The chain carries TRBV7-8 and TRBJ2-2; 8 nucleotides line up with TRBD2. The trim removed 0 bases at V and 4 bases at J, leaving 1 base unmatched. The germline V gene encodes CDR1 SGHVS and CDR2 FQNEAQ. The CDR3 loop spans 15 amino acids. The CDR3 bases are TGTGCCAGCAGCTTAGCGGGGACTAGCACCGGGGAGCTGTTTTTT. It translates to CASSLAGTSTGELFF.

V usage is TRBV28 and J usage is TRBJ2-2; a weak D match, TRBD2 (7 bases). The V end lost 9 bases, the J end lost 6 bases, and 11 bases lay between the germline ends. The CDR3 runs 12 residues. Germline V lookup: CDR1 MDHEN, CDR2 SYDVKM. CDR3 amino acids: CASSGGPGELFF. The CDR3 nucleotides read TGTGCCAGTTCCGGGGGGCCCGGGGAGCTGTTTTTT.

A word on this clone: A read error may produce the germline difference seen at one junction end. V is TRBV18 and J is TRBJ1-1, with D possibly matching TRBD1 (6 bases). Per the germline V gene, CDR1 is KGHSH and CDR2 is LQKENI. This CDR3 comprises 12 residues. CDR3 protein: CASSTGNPEAFF. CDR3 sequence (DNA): TGTGCCAGCTCTACAGGGAACCCTGAAGCTTTCTTT.

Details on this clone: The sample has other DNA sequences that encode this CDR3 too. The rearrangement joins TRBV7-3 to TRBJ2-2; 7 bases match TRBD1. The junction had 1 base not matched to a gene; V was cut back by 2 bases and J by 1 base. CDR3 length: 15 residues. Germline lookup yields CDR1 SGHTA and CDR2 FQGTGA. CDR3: CASSLRTGNTGELFF. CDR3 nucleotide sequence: TGTGCCAGCAGCTTACGGACAGGGAACACCGGGGAGCTGTTTTTT.

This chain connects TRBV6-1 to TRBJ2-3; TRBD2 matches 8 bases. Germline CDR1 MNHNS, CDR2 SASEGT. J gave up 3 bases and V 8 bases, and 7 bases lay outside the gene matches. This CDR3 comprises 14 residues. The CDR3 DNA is TGTGCCAGCGGGGGACTAGGCAAAACAGATACGCAGTATTTT. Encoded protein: CASGGLGKTDTQYF.

The CDR3 here is CASSPQEAEAFF. DNA of the CDR3: TGTGCCAGCAGCCCGCAGGAGGCTGAAGCTTTCTTT. This chain uses TRBV7-6 with TRBJ1-1; no definite D call. The V end was cut by 5 bases, the J end by 6 bases, with 10 bases between. The CDR3 spans 12 residues. From germline, CDR1 is SGHVS and CDR2 FNYEAQ.

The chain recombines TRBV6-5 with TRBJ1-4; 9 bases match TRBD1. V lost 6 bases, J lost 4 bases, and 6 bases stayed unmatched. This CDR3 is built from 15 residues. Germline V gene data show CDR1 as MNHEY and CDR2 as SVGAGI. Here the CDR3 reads CASRTTGGLNEKLFF. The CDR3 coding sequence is TGTGCCAGCAGGACCACAGGGGGCCTTAATGAAAAACTGTTTTTT.

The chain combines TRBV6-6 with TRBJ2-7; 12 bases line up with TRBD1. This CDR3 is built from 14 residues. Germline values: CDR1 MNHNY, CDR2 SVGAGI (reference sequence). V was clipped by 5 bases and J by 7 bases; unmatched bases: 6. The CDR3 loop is CASSRDRGRSEQYF. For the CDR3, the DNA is TGTGCCAGCAGTCGGGACAGGGGGCGATCGGAGCAGTACTTC.

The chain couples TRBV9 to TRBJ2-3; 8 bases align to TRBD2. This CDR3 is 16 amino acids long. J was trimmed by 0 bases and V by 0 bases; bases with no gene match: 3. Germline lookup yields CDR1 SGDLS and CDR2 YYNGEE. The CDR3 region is CASSVDRLASTDTQYF. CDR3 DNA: TGTGCCAGCAGCGTAGACCGACTAGCGAGCACAGATACGCAGTATTTT.

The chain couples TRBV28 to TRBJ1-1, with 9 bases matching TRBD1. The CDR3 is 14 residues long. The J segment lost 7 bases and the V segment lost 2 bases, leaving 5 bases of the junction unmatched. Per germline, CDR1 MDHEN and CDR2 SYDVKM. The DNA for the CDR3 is TGTGCCAGCAGTTTACGACAGGGGGTCGGTGAAGCTTTCTTT. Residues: CASSLRQGVGEAFF.

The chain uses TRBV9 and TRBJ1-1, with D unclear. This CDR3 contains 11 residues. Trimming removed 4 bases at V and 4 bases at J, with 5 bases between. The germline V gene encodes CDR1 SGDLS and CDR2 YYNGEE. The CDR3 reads CASSPITEAFF. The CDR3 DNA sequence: TGTGCCAGCAGCCCTATCACTGAAGCTTTCTTT. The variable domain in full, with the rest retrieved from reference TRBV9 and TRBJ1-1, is DSGVTQTPKHLITATGQRVTLRCSPRSGDLSVYWYQQSLDQGLQFLIQYYNGEERAKGNILERFSAQQFPDLHSELNLSSLELGDSALYFCASSPITEAFFGQGTRLTVV.

CDR3 DNA sequence: TGTGCCAGCAGTCTCGCCGGGACAGGATCCTACGAGCAGTACTTC. Residues: CASSLAGTGSYEQYF. The chain has TRBV28 and TRBJ2-7; 8 nucleotides align to TRBD1. This CDR3 comprises 15 residues. Germline values: CDR1 MDHEN, CDR2 SYDVKM. Trimming took 5 bases from V and 1 from J; bases not matched to a gene: 7.

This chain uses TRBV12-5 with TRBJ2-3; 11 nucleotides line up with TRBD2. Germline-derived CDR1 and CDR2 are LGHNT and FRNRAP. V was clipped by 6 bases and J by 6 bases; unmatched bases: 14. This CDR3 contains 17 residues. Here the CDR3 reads CASGDWTSGFRSDTQYF. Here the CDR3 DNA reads TGTGCTAGTGGGGATTGGACTAGCGGGTTCCGCTCGGATACGCAGTATTTT.

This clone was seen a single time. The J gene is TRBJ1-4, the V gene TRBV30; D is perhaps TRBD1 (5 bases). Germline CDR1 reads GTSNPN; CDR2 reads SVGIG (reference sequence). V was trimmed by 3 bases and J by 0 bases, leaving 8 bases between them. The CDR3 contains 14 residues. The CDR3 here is CAWSRDATNEKLFF. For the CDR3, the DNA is TGTGCCTGGAGCAGGGATGCAACTAATGAAAAACTGTTTTTT.

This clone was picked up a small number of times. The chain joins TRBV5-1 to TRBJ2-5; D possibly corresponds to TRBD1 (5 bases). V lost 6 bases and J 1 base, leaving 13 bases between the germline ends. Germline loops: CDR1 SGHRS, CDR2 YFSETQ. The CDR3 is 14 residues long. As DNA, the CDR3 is TGCGCCAGCACCCTCCACCAGGGCCAAGAGACCCAGTACTTC. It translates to CASTLHQGQETQYF.

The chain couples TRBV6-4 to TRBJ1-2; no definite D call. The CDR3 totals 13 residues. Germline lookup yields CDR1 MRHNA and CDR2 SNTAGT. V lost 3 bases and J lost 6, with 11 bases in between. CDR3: CASSDSESHGYTF. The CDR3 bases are TGTGCCAGCAGTGATTCGGAGAGCCATGGCTACACCTTC.

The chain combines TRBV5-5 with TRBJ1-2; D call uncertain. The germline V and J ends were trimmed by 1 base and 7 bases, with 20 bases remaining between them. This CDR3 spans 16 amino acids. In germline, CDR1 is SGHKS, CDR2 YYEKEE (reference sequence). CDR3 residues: CASSLLWTGSGSGYTF. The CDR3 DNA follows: TGTGCCAGCAGCTTGTTATGGACGGGGTCGGGGAGTGGCTACACCTTC.

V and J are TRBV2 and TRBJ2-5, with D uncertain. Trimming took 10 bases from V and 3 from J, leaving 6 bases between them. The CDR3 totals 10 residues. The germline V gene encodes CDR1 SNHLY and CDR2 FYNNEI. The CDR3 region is CATGKETQYF. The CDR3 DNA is TGTGCCACAGGAAAAGAGACCCAGTACTTC.